Sequencing of this T cell receptor (beta chain) was carried out in a study of OX40 agonist ivuxolimab in advanced cancers. Germline-derived CDR1 and CDR2 are LNHNV and YYDKDF (reference sequence). Trimming pared 0 bases from V and 8 bases from J, leaving 5 bases between. The CDR3 is 12 residues long. Patients were ruled out by autoimmune disease history or systemic immunosuppression. Produced via immunoSEQ multiplex PCR; TCRdb's table is partial and in-frame only. Found here are about 63,000 clones, around 87% of them singletons; the top ten hold 10% to 12%. The specimen comprised CD4+ or CD8+ T cells sorted from blood, sampled in a trial of the OX40 agonist ivuxolimab. V gene TRBV15 combines with J gene TRBJ2-1, with D unresolved. The origin of this receptor is an adult with an advanced solid tumor such as melanoma, head and neck, liver or kidney cancer. The CDR3 DNA reads as TGTGCCACCAGCAGAGATGTAGATGAGCAGTTCTTC. Translated: CATSRDVDEQFF.